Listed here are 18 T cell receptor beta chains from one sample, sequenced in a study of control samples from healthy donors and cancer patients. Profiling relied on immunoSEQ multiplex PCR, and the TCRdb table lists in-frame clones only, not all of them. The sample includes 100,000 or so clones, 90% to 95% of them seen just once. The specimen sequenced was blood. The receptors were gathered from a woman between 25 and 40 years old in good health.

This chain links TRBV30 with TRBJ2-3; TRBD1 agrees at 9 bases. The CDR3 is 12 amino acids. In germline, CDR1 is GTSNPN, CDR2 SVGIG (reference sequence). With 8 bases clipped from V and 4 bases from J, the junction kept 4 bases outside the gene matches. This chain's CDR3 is CAGDRVADTQYF. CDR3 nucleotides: TGTGCCGGGGACAGGGTCGCAGATACGCAGTATTTT.

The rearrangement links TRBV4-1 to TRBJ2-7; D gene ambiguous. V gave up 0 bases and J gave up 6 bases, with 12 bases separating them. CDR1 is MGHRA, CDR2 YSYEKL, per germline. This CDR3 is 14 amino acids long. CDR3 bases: TGCGCCAGCAGCCAAGATTACGTCCGAGGCGAGCAGTACTTC. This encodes CASSQDYVRGEQYF.

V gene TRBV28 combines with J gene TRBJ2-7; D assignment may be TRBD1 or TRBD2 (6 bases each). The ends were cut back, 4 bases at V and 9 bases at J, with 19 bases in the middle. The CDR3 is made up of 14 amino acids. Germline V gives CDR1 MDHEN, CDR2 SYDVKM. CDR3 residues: CASSSGALNRGQYF. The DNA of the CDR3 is TGTGCCAGCAGTTCGGGGGCCCTTAATAGAGGGCAGTACTTC.

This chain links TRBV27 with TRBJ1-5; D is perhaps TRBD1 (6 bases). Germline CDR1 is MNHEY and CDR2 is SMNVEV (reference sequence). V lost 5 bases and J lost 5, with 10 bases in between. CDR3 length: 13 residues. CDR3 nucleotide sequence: TGTGCCAGCAGTAGACAGGCTTATCAGCCCCAGCATTTT. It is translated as CASSRQAYQPQHF.

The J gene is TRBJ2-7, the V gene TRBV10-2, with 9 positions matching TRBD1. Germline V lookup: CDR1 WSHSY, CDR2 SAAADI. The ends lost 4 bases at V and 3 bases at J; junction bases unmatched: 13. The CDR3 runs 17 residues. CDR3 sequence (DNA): TGCGCCAGCAGTGTTGGGACAGGGAAACGTAGCGGCTACGAGCAGTACTTC. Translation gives CASSVGTGKRSGYEQYF.

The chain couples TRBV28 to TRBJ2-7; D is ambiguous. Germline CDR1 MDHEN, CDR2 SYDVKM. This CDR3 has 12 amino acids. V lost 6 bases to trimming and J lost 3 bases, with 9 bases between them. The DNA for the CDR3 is TGTGCCAGCAGCACGGACGGCTACGAGCAGTACTTC. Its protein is CASSTDGYEQYF.

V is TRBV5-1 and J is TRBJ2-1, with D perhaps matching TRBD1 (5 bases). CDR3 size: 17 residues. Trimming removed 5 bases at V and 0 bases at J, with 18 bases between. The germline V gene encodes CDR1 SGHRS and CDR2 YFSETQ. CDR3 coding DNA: TGCGCCAGCAGTACGGTTCGGACAAGTGGCTCCTACAATGAGCAGTTCTTC. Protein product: CASSTVRTSGSYNEQFF.

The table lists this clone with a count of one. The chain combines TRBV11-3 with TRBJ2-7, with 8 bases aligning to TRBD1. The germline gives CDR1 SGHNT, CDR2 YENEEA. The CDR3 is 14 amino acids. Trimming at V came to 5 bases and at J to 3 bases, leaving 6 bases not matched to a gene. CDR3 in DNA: TGTGCCAGCAGCCCCGGGACAGGTCACTACGAGCAGTACTTC. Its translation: CASSPGTGHYEQYF.

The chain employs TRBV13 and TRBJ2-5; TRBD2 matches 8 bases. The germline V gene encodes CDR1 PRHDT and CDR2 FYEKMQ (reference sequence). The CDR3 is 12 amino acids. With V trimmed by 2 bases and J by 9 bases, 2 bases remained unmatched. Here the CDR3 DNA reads TGTGCCAGCAGCTTACGGGGACTAGCCCAGTACTTC. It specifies CASSLRGLAQYF.

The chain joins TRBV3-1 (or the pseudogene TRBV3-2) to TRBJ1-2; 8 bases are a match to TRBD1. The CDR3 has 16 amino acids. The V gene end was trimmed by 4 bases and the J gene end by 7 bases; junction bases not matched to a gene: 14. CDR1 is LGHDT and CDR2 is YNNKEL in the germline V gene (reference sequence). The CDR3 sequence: CASSRRTMDRAGGYTF. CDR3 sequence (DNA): TGTGCCAGCAGCCGACGGACCATGGACAGGGCTGGTGGCTACACCTTC.

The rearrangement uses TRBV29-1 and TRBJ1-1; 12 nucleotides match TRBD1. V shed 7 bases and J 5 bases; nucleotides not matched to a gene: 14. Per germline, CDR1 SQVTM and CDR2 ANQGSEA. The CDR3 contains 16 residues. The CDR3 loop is CSGKGTGGSMRTEAFF. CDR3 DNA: TGCAGCGGTAAGGGGACAGGGGGCTCTATGCGGACTGAAGCTTTCTTT.

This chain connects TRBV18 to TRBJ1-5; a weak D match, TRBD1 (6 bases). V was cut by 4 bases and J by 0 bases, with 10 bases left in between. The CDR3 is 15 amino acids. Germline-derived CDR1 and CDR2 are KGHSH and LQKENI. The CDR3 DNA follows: TGTGCCAGCTCACAAGACAGGAATAGCAATCAGCCCCAGCATTTT. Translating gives CASSQDRNSNQPQHF.

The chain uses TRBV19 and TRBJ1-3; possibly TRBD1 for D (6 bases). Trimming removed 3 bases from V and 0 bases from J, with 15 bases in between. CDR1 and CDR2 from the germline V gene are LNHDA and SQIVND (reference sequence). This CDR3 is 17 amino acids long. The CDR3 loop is CASSMRTATFSGNTIYF. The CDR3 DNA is TGTGCCAGTAGTATGAGGACAGCGACTTTCTCTGGAAACACCATATATTTT.

This chain's CDR3 is CASSAGGRGMEKLFF. CDR3 in DNA: TGTGCCAGCTCGGCCGGCGGCCGTGGAATGGAAAAACTGTTTTTT. The chain combines TRBV6-5 with TRBJ1-4, with no clear D. The CDR3 has 15 residues. V was clipped by 8 bases and J by 8 bases, with 21 bases between them. Germline V lookup: CDR1 MNHEY, CDR2 SVGAGI.

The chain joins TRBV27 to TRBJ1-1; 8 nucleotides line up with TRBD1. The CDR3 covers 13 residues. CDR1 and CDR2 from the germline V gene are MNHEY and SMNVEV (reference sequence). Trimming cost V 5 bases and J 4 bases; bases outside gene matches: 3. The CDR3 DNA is TGTGCCAGCAGTGACAGGGGTACCACTGAAGCTTTCTTT. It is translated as CASSDRGTTEAFF.

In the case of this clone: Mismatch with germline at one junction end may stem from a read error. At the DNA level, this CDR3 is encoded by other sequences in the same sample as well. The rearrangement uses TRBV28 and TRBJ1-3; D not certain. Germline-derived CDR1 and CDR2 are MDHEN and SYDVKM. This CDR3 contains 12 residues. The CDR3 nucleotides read TGCGCCAGCAGTTTTGTGAGAAACACCATATATTTT. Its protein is CASSFVRNTIYF.

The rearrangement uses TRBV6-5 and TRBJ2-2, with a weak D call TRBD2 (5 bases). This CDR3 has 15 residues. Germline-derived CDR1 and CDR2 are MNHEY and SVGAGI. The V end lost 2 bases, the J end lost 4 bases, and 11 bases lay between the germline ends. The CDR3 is CASSYGGRTTGELFF. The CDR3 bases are TGTGCCAGCAGTTACGGTGGGAGAACCACCGGGGAGCTGTTTTTT.

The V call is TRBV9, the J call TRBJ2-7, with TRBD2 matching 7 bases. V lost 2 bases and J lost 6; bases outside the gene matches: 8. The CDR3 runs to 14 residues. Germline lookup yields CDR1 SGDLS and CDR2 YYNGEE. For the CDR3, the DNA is TGTGCCAGCAGCGTTTCGACAGCGGGGCCCGAGCAGTACTTC. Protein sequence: CASSVSTAGPEQYF.